The rows below give T cell receptor beta chains drawn from one sample of a study of blood T cell repertoires in COVID-19. Sequenced by immunoSEQ multiplex PCR; TCRdb stores in-frame clones only, minus some. Here the sample spans around 80,000 clones, around 84% being singletons. The sequencing input was peripheral blood. All receptors come from an elderly man with active or convalescent COVID-19. CDR3s include the opening cysteine and the closing phenylalanine or tryptophan. Each record gives: clone size, J gene, D gene, V gene, CDR3 protein, CDR3 DNA. D genes are given only for firm matches. Size tells how often a clone was seen (once, few, many) or the class of an expanded clone, and some rows leave it out.

abundance: -; j_gene: TRBJ1-2; d_gene: TRBD1; v_gene: TRBV30; CDR3aa: CAWSGPGGYGYTF; CDR3nt: TGTGCCTGGAGTGGTCCAGGGGGATATGGCTACACCTTC
abundance: -; j_gene: TRBJ2-1; d_gene: TRBD2; v_gene: TRBV6-5; CDR3aa: CASRAGTSLNEQFF; CDR3nt: TGTGCCAGCAGGGCCGGGACTAGTTTGAATGAGCAGTTCTTC
abundance: -; j_gene: TRBJ2-3; d_gene: -; v_gene: TRBV2; CDR3aa: CASRGLVTDTQYF; CDR3nt: TGTGCCAGCAGGGGGCTTGTCACAGATACGCAGTATTTT
abundance: -; j_gene: TRBJ1-5; d_gene: -; v_gene: TRBV28; CDR3aa: CASSLSTATNQPQHF; CDR3nt: TGTGCCAGCAGTTTATCGACAGCTACCAATCAGCCCCAGCATTTT
abundance: -; j_gene: TRBJ2-1; d_gene: -; v_gene: TRBV14; CDR3aa: CASSQGQIFNEQFF; CDR3nt: TGTGCCAGCAGCCAAGGACAGATCTTCAATGAGCAGTTCTTC
abundance: -; j_gene: TRBJ1-4; d_gene: -; v_gene: TRBV15; CDR3aa: CATRLFRSGELFF; CDR3nt: TGTGCCACCAGGCTGTTTAGGTCGGGGGAACTGTTTTTT
abundance: -; j_gene: TRBJ1-1; d_gene: -; v_gene: TRBV19; CDR3aa: CASSIRAEFQNTEAFF; CDR3nt: TGTGCCAGTAGTATCAGGGCGGAATTCCAGAACACTGAAGCTTTCTTT
abundance: -; j_gene: TRBJ1-1; d_gene: TRBD1; v_gene: TRBV3-1/TRBV3-2; CDR3aa: CASRPRGMNTEAFF; CDR3nt: TGTGCCAGCCGCCCCAGGGGGATGAACACTGAAGCTTTCTTT
abundance: -; j_gene: TRBJ1-3; d_gene: -; v_gene: TRBV29-1; CDR3aa: CSVDGGDSGNTIYF; CDR3nt: TGCAGCGTTGACGGCGGTGACTCTGGAAACACCATATATTTT
abundance: -; j_gene: TRBJ1-3; d_gene: -; v_gene: TRBV5-1; CDR3aa: CASSLTGQHSGNTIYF; CDR3nt: TGCGCCAGCAGCTTAACAGGACAGCACTCTGGAAACACCATATATTTT
abundance: -; j_gene: TRBJ2-2; d_gene: -; v_gene: TRBV21-1; CDR3aa: CASSRGRETNTGELFF; CDR3nt: TGTGCCAGCAGCAGAGGACGGGAAACGAACACCGGGGAGCTGTTTTTT
abundance: -; j_gene: TRBJ1-2; d_gene: TRBD1; v_gene: TRBV11-2; CDR3aa: CASSWGQEGYTF; CDR3nt: TGTGCCAGCAGCTGGGGACAGGAAGGCTACACCTTC
abundance: -; j_gene: TRBJ1-1; d_gene: -; v_gene: TRBV2; CDR3aa: CASKGQTPNTEAFF; CDR3nt: TGTGCCAGCAAAGGACAGACACCGAACACTGAAGCTTTCTTT
abundance: -; j_gene: TRBJ1-2; d_gene: -; v_gene: TRBV7-9; CDR3aa: CASSRSGDGYTF; CDR3nt: TGTGCCAGCAGCCGATCGGGGGATGGCTACACCTTC
abundance: once; j_gene: TRBJ1-5; d_gene: -; v_gene: TRBV28; CDR3aa: CASNGGRSRNQPQHF; CDR3nt: TGTGCCAGTAACGGGGGGAGAAGTAGGAATCAGCCCCAGCATTTT
abundance: -; j_gene: TRBJ2-1; d_gene: TRBD2; v_gene: TRBV4-1; CDR3aa: CASSQALSASGYNEQFF; CDR3nt: TGCGCCAGCAGCCAAGCCCTATCGGCTAGCGGATACAATGAGCAGTTCTTC
abundance: -; j_gene: TRBJ1-4; d_gene: -; v_gene: TRBV5-1; CDR3aa: CASSLQSREKLFF; CDR3nt: TGCGCCAGCAGCTTGCAATCCAGAGAAAAACTGTTTTTT
abundance: -; j_gene: TRBJ2-5; d_gene: TRBD1; v_gene: TRBV24-1; CDR3aa: CATSDRTYRDRGPQETQYF; CDR3nt: TGTGCCACCAGTGACCGCACCTACCGGGACAGGGGACCACAAGAGACCCAGTACTTC
abundance: -; j_gene: TRBJ2-5; d_gene: TRBD2; v_gene: TRBV4-2; CDR3aa: CASSSGDPRETQYF; CDR3nt: TGTGCCAGCTCTAGCGGGGATCCTCGGGAGACCCAGTACTTC
abundance: -; j_gene: TRBJ1-4; d_gene: -; v_gene: TRBV5-1; CDR3aa: CASTRLPGASGEKLFF; CDR3nt: TGCGCCAGCACCCGATTACCTGGGGCTTCTGGTGAAAAACTGTTTTTT
abundance: once; j_gene: TRBJ1-1; d_gene: -; v_gene: TRBV5-1; CDR3aa: CASRPTTRMNTEAFF; CDR3nt: TGCGCCAGCAGACCCACTACTCGGATGAACACTGAAGCTTTCTTT
abundance: -; j_gene: TRBJ1-5; d_gene: -; v_gene: TRBV18; CDR3aa: CASSPAGTTWSQPQHF; CDR3nt: TGTGCCAGCTCACCGGCCGGGACAACTTGGTCACAGCCCCAGCATTTT
abundance: -; j_gene: TRBJ1-4; d_gene: -; v_gene: TRBV25-1; CDR3aa: CASSGAGASANEKLFF; CDR3nt: TGTGCCAGCAGTGGGGCAGGGGCTTCGGCTAATGAAAAACTGTTTTTT
abundance: -; j_gene: TRBJ2-5; d_gene: TRBD1; v_gene: TRBV5-4; CDR3aa: CASSTRQGGETQYF; CDR3nt: TGTGCCAGCAGCACTCGACAGGGGGGAGAGACCCAGTACTTC
abundance: -; j_gene: TRBJ2-5; d_gene: -; v_gene: TRBV11-2; CDR3aa: CASSYRVDETQYF; CDR3nt: TGTGCCAGCAGCTACCGGGTTGATGAGACCCAGTACTTC
abundance: -; j_gene: TRBJ1-2; d_gene: TRBD1; v_gene: TRBV7-2; CDR3aa: CASSLNSGTGGAESYGYTF; CDR3nt: TGTGCCAGCAGCCTGAATTCCGGGACAGGGGGCGCGGAGAGCTATGGCTACACCTTC
abundance: once; j_gene: TRBJ2-1; d_gene: -; v_gene: TRBV6-5; CDR3aa: CASLSPVYNEQFF; CDR3nt: TGTGCCAGCCTCTCCCCCGTTTACAATGAGCAGTTCTTC
abundance: -; j_gene: TRBJ1-2; d_gene: -; v_gene: TRBV28; CDR3aa: CASSPTGLIGYTF; CDR3nt: TGTGCCAGCAGTCCCACAGGGTTAATTGGCTACACCTTC
abundance: -; j_gene: TRBJ2-3; d_gene: TRBD2; v_gene: TRBV7-3; CDR3aa: CASSLLRGRGTQYF; CDR3nt: TGTGCCAGCAGCTTACTTCGCGGGAGGGGTACGCAGTATTTT
abundance: once; j_gene: TRBJ2-1; d_gene: TRBD1; v_gene: TRBV10-1; CDR3aa: CASSLGAGQGMDEQFF; CDR3nt: TGCGCCAGCAGTCTCGGTGCGGGACAGGGGATGGATGAGCAGTTCTTC
abundance: -; j_gene: TRBJ2-6; d_gene: -; v_gene: TRBV29-1; CDR3aa: CSALESGANVLTF; CDR3nt: TGCAGCGCTCTCGAGTCTGGGGCCAACGTCCTGACTTTC
abundance: -; j_gene: TRBJ2-2; d_gene: -; v_gene: TRBV19; CDR3aa: CASSINRAVGELFF; CDR3nt: TGTGCCAGTAGTATCAACAGGGCTGTCGGGGAGCTGTTTTTT
abundance: -; j_gene: TRBJ1-6; d_gene: -; v_gene: TRBV6-6; CDR3aa: CASLSYNSPLHF; CDR3nt: TGTGCCAGCCTCTCCTATAATTCACCCCTCCACTTT
abundance: -; j_gene: TRBJ1-1; d_gene: -; v_gene: TRBV29-1; CDR3aa: CSLFLAAQAFF; CDR3nt: TGCAGCCTTTTCCTGGCGGCCCAAGCTTTCTTT
abundance: -; j_gene: TRBJ2-1; d_gene: TRBD2; v_gene: TRBV19; CDR3aa: CASSIFPTSGGRGEQFF; CDR3nt: TGTGCCAGTAGTATATTCCCGACTAGCGGGGGTAGGGGGGAGCAGTTCTTC
abundance: -; j_gene: TRBJ1-5; d_gene: -; v_gene: TRBV28; CDR3aa: CASSLFSRGTLSNQPQHF; CDR3nt: TGTGCCAGCAGTTTATTCTCCCGGGGGACCCTTAGCAATCAGCCCCAGCATTTT
abundance: -; j_gene: TRBJ1-3; d_gene: -; v_gene: TRBV2; CDR3aa: CASSEVGGGGNTIYF; CDR3nt: TGTGCCAGCAGTGAAGTCGGGGGAGGAGGAAACACCATATATTTT
abundance: -; j_gene: TRBJ1-5; d_gene: -; v_gene: TRBV4-1; CDR3aa: CASSQSPGISNQPQHF; CDR3nt: TGCGCCAGCAGCCAATCCCCAGGGATTAGCAATCAGCCCCAGCATTTT
abundance: few; j_gene: TRBJ1-1; d_gene: -; v_gene: TRBV7-7; CDR3aa: CASSRVGQGDTEAFF; CDR3nt: TGTGCCAGCAGCCGGGTGGGGCAGGGCGACACTGAAGCTTTCTTT
abundance: once; j_gene: TRBJ1-1; d_gene: -; v_gene: TRBV11-2; CDR3aa: CASSSRVIATEAFF; CDR3nt: TGTGCCAGCAGCTCCAGGGTTATCGCGACTGAAGCTTTCTTT
abundance: once; j_gene: TRBJ2-2; d_gene: -; v_gene: TRBV19; CDR3aa: CATTRETGELFF; CDR3nt: TGTGCCACCACGCGGGAAACCGGGGAGCTGTTTTTT
abundance: -; j_gene: TRBJ1-2; d_gene: TRBD1; v_gene: TRBV13; CDR3aa: CASSLGQGAYYGYTF; CDR3nt: TGTGCCAGCAGCCTCGGACAGGGGGCCTACTATGGCTACACCTTC
abundance: -; j_gene: TRBJ1-2; d_gene: -; v_gene: TRBV18; CDR3aa: CASSPYRDNYGYTF; CDR3nt: TGTGCCAGCTCCCCCTACAGGGACAACTATGGCTACACCTTC
abundance: -; j_gene: TRBJ2-3; d_gene: TRBD2; v_gene: TRBV5-1; CDR3aa: CASATSGSADTQYF; CDR3nt: TGCGCCAGCGCGACTAGCGGGAGTGCAGATACGCAGTATTTT